Included here is one T cell receptor beta chain sequence, with context. This sample was taken from a study of blood T cell repertoires in COVID-19. Study at large: The analysed material was cDNA or gDNA that came from T cells, B-cell-depleted T cells, or PBMCs.

Germline V gives CDR1 SGHNT, CDR2 YYREEE (reference sequence). The J segment lost 3 bases and the V segment lost 4 bases, leaving 11 bases of the junction unmatched. This CDR3 contains 17 residues. Study processing details: Reference gene primer amplification gave nucleated cell count estimates. Clones were read by immunoSEQ multiplex PCR, and TCRdb kept only the in-frame ones, dropping some. Clone size and the V and J calls come from that table; the DNA yielded D and trimming. The sample yields 250,000 to 350,000 clones, around 90% seen once. V is TRBV5-4 and J is TRBJ2-5; 11 nucleotides match TRBD2. Material: peripheral blood. This TCR was recovered from a man aged 18 to 30 with active or convalescent COVID-19. This chain's CDR3 is CASSISAGLAEKETQYF. The DNA for the CDR3 is TGTGCCAGCAGCATAAGTGCGGGACTAGCGGAAAAAGAGACCCAGTACTTC.